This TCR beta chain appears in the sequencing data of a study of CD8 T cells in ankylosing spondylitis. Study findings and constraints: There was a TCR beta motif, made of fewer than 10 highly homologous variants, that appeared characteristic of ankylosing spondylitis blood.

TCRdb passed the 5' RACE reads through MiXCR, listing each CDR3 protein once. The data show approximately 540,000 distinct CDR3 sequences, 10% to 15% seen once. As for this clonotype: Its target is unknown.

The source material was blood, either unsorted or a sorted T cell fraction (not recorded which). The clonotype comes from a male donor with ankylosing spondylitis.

The CDR3 is CSARWRQGTEAFF. Written as DNA, the CDR3 is TGCAGCGCCCGGTGGAGACAGGGGACTGAAGCTTTCTTT. The rearrangement links TRBV29-1 to TRBJ1-1; 8 bases agree with TRBD1. Trimming removed 7 bases from V and 5 bases from J; junction bases left unmatched: 9. CDR1 is SQVTM and CDR2 is ANQGSEA in the germline V gene. CDR3 length: 13 residues.